This T cell receptor (beta chain) emerged from a study of blood T cell repertoires in COVID-19. Study-wide context: Samples representing acute and convalescent COVID-19 were sourced from the United States, Italy and Spain. The analysed material was cDNA or gDNA that came from T cells, B-cell-depleted T cells, or PBMCs.

In the original processing: From reference gene primer amplification, estimates of nucleated cell counts were derived. Profiling relied on immunoSEQ multiplex PCR, and the TCRdb table lists in-frame clones only, not all of them. That table is the source of V, J and clone size, and D and trimming were worked out from the DNA. Of 100,000 to 150,000 clones in the sample, over 75% were seen once. Material: peripheral blood. This clonotype was sampled from an elderly woman with acute or convalescent COVID-19.

This CDR3 is CATQTGQHTGELFF. CDR3 in DNA: TGTGCCACTCAGACAGGGCAGCACACCGGGGAGCTGTTTTTT. The J gene is TRBJ2-2, the V gene TRBV19; TRBD1 aligns across 7 bases. The CDR3 runs 14 residues. The germline CDR1 and CDR2 sequences are LNHDA and SQIVND (reference sequence). With V trimmed by 10 bases and J by 3 bases, 8 bases remained unmatched.